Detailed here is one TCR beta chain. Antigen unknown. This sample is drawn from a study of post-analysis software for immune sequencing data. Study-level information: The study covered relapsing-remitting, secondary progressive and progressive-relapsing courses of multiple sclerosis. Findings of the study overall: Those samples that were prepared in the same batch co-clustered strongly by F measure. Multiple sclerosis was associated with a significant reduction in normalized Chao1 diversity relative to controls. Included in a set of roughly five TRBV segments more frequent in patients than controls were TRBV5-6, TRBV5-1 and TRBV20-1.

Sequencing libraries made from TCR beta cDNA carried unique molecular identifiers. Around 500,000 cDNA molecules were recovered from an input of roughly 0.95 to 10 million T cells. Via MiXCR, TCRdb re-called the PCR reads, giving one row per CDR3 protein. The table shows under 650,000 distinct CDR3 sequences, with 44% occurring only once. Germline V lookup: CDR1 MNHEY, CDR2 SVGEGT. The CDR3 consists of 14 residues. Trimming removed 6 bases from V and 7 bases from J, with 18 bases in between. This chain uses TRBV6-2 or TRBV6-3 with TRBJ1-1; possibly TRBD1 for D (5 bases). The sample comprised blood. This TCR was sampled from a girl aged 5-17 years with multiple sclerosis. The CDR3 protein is CASSPTDLSGEAFF. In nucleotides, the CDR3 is TGTGCCAGCAGCCCGACAGACCTGAGCGGTGAAGCTTTCTTT.